Listed below are T cell receptor beta chains from one sample, sequenced in a study of shared clonotypes between healthy human individuals. Repertoires were generated with immunoSEQ multiplex PCR, while TCRdb's copy carries only in-frame clones and drops some. Here the sample spans almost 700,000 clones, about 90% being singletons. Sequencing input: naive CD8+ T cells sorted from blood. The receptors here all came from a man younger than 45 in good health. The CDR3 runs from the conserved cysteine through the conserved F or W. Fields, in order: D gene, J gene, clone size, V gene, CDR3 protein, CDR3 DNA. The D gene is left open where the match is weak. Clone size is stated in some rows and not others, as once, few, many or a class when expanded.

>-|TRBJ2-7|-|TRBV5-5
CASSPQSSPTYEQYF
TGTGCCAGCAGCCCTCAGAGTAGCCCCACCTACGAGCAGTACTTC
>TRBD1|TRBJ2-1|-|TRBV27
CASRGQGSYNEQFF
TGTGCCAGCAGGGGACAGGGGTCCTACAATGAGCAGTTCTTC
>-|TRBJ2-1|-|TRBV9
CASSPRTDNEQFF
TGTGCCAGCAGCCCACGGACAGACAATGAGCAGTTCTTC
>TRBD1|TRBJ2-5|-|TRBV7-3
CASSSSGGGETQYF
TGTGCCAGCAGTTCATCAGGGGGCGGGGAGACCCAGTACTTC
>-|TRBJ2-7|-|TRBV7-8
CASSPRLQGRGTVRSYEQYF
TGTGCCAGCAGCCCTAGACTACAGGGGCGGGGAACGGTGCGGTCCTACGAGCAGTACTTC
>-|TRBJ2-7|-|TRBV7-2
CASSYSGRVHEQYF
TGTGCCAGCAGCTACTCAGGCAGGGTCCACGAGCAGTACTTC
>-|TRBJ2-1|-|TRBV9
CASSAGGADEQFF
TGTGCCAGCAGCGCAGGTGGCGCCGATGAGCAGTTCTTC
>-|TRBJ2-7|-|TRBV28
CASSFRIEQYF
TGTGCCAGCAGTTTCCGAATCGAGCAGTACTTC
>-|TRBJ2-3|-|TRBV4-1
CASSPFFSGAESDTQYF
TGCGCCAGCAGCCCTTTTTTTTCAGGGGCGGAGTCAGATACGCAGTATTTT
>TRBD1|TRBJ1-1|-|TRBV5-8
CASRPDRGPLRTEAFF
TGTGCCAGCAGGCCTGACAGGGGACCTCTTCGGACTGAAGCTTTCTTT
>-|TRBJ2-1|-|TRBV5-4
CASSFLGGGLYNEQFF
TGTGCCAGCAGCTTTCTAGGTGGCGGACTTTACAATGAGCAGTTCTTC
>-|TRBJ2-3|-|TRBV6-5
CASSPPGRLDTQYF
TGTGCCAGCAGTCCTCCCGGGAGACTGGATACGCAGTATTTT
>-|TRBJ2-7|-|TRBV7-9
CASSSYLPGSSYEQYF
TGTGCCAGCAGCTCATATCTACCCGGCAGCTCCTACGAGCAGTACTTC
>-|TRBJ1-1|-|TRBV6-6
CAGKRQDTDRNTEAFF
TGTGCCGGGAAGAGGCAGGACACGGATCGGAACACTGAAGCTTTCTTT
>-|TRBJ2-1|-|TRBV27
CASSHPGNEQFF
TGTGCCAGCAGCCACCCCGGCAATGAGCAGTTCTTC
>-|TRBJ1-1|-|TRBV27
CATRPAGNTEAFF
TGTGCCACCCGGCCCGCGGGGAACACTGAAGCTTTCTTT
>TRBD2|TRBJ2-3|-|TRBV11-2
CASSLESSGRRSDTQYF
TGTGCCAGCAGCTTAGAGTCTAGCGGGAGAAGGTCAGATACGCAGTATTTT
>-|TRBJ2-7|-|TRBV13
CASSSPGSSYEQYF
TGTGCCAGCAGCTCTCCCGGATCGTCCTACGAGCAGTACTTC
>TRBD2|TRBJ2-7|once|TRBV5-6
CASSTWGSGLEGIYEQYF
TGTGCCAGCAGCACCTGGGGGAGTGGACTAGAGGGGATCTACGAGCAGTACTTC
>TRBD2|TRBJ2-7|-|TRBV7-6
CASSSRGVDDEQYF
TGTGCCAGCAGCTCCCGGGGGGTTGATGACGAGCAGTACTTC
>-|TRBJ2-1|-|TRBV13
CASSGPAGEQFF
TGTGCCAGCAGCGGACCAGCGGGTGAGCAGTTCTTC
>TRBD2|TRBJ2-7|-|TRBV27
CASSVSGRANEQYF
TGTGCCAGCAGTGTTAGCGGGAGGGCCAACGAGCAGTACTTC
>-|TRBJ2-7|-|TRBV4-1
CASSLGPAYEQYF
TGCGCCAGCTCACTAGGTCCCGCCTACGAGCAGTACTTC
>TRBD1|TRBJ2-5|-|TRBV7-9
CASSTINRGETQYF
TGTGCCAGCAGCACAATTAACAGGGGCGAAACCCAGTACTTC
>TRBD1|TRBJ1-2|-|TRBV29-1
CSVGVGTGTFWYGYTF
TGCAGCGTTGGAGTTGGGACAGGGACGTTCTGGTATGGCTACACCTTC
>-|TRBJ2-3|-|TRBV21-1
CASMTSGSTNTQYF
TGTGCCAGCATGACTAGCGGGAGTACGAATACGCAGTATTTT
>-|TRBJ2-7|few|TRBV15
CATSSLEGPREQYF
TGTGCCACCAGCAGCCTGGAGGGTCCTCGCGAGCAGTACTTC
>-|TRBJ2-5|-|TRBV7-9
CASSAEGETQYF
TGTGCCAGCAGCGCAGAGGGAGAGACCCAGTACTTC
>TRBD1|TRBJ2-7|-|TRBV7-9
CASSLQGDHEQYF
TGTGCCAGCAGCTTACAGGGGGACCACGAGCAGTACTTC
>-|TRBJ2-1|once|TRBV28
CASSLGDWFNEQFF
TGTGCCAGCAGTTTAGGGGACTGGTTCAATGAGCAGTTCTTC
>-|TRBJ1-2|few|TRBV30
CAWNSENYGYTF
TGTGCCTGGAATAGCGAAAACTATGGCTACACCTTC
>-|TRBJ1-5|-|TRBV4-3
CASSQDLGQGLDQPQHF
TGCGCCAGCAGCCAAGATCTCGGGCAGGGGTTGGATCAGCCCCAGCATTTT
>-|TRBJ2-1|-|TRBV4-1
CASSQGPGTYNEQFF
TGCGCCAGCAGCCAAGGGCCGGGAACCTACAATGAGCAGTTCTTC
>TRBD2|TRBJ2-1|-|TRBV27
CASSFGTSGNEQFF
TGTGCCAGCAGTTTCGGGACTAGCGGCAATGAGCAGTTCTTC
>-|TRBJ2-1|-|TRBV4-1
CASSQEGVAYNEQFF
TGCGCCAGCAGCCAAGAGGGGGTCGCCTACAATGAGCAGTTCTTC
>-|TRBJ2-5|-|TRBV2
CASSAVVPGEHQETQYF
TGTGCCAGCAGTGCGGTCGTACCAGGCGAACACCAAGAGACCCAGTACTTC
>TRBD1|TRBJ2-3|-|TRBV27
CASSSTGTGFTDTQYF
TGTGCCAGCAGTTCAACCGGGACAGGATTCACAGATACGCAGTATTTT
>-|TRBJ1-5|-|TRBV4-3
CASSQVFGSNQPQHF
TGCGCCAGCAGCCAGGTATTTGGCTCTAATCAGCCCCAGCATTTT